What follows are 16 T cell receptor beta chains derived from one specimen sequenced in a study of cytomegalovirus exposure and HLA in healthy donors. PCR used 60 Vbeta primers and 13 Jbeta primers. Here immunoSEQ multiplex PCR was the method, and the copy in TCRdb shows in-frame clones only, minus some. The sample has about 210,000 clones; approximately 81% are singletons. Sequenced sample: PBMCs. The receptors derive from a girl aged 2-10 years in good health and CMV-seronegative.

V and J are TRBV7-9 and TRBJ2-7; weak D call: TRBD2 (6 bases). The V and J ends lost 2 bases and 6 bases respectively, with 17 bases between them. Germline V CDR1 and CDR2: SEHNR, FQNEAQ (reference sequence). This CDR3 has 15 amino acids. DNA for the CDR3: TGTGCCAGCAGCTTACGAGGGAGGATGGAGGGCGAGCAGTACTTC. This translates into CASSLRGRMEGEQYF.

CDR3 residues: CASSQVDRGDEQFF. Here the CDR3 DNA reads TGCGCCAGCAGCCAGGTAGACAGGGGAGATGAGCAGTTCTTC. This chain joins TRBV4-1 and TRBJ2-1; 8 nucleotides align to TRBD1. The CDR3 length is 14 residues. Per the germline V gene, CDR1 is MGHRA and CDR2 is YSYEKL. The V segment lost 3 bases and the J segment 8 bases; nucleotides outside the gene matches: 6.

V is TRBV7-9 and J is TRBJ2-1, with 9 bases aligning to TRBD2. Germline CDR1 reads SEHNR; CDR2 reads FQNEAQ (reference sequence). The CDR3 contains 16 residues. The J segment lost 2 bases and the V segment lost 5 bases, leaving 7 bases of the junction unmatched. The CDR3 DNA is TGTGCCAGCAGCCCATTAATAGCGGGAGCCTACAATGAGCAGTTCTTC. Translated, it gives CASSPLIAGAYNEQFF.

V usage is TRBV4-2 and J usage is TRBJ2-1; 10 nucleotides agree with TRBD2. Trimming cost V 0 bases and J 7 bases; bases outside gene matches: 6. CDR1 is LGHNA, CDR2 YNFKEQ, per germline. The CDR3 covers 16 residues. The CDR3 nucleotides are TGTGCCAGCAGCCAAGAAGCGGGGGGGCCTAGGAATGAGCAGTTCTTC. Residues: CASSQEAGGPRNEQFF.

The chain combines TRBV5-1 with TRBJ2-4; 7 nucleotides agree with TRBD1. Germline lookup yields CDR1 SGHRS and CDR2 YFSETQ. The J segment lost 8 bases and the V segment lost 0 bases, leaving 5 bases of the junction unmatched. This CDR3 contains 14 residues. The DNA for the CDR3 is TGCGCCAGCAGCTTGGGACAGGGTGCGGACATTCAGTACTTC. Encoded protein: CASSLGQGADIQYF.

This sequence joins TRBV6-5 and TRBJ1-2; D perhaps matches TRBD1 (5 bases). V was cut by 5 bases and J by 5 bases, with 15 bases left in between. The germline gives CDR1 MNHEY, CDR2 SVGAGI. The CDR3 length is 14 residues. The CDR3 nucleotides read TGTGCCAGCAGTAAACGGGGGAAGGAGTATGGCTACACCTTC. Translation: CASSKRGKEYGYTF.

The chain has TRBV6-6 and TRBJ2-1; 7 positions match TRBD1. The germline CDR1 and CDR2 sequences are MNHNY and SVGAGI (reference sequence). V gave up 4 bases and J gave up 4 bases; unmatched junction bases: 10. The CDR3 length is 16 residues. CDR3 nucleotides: TGTGCCAGCAGTTCCCGCCGGGACAGAACTTACAATGAGCAGTTCTTC. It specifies CASSSRRDRTYNEQFF.

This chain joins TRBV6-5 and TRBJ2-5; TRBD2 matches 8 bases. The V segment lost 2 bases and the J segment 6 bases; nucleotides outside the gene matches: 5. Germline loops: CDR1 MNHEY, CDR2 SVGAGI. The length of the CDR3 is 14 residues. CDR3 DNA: TGTGCCAGCAGTTACAATGGACTAGCAAAGACCCAGTACTTC. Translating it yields CASSYNGLAKTQYF.

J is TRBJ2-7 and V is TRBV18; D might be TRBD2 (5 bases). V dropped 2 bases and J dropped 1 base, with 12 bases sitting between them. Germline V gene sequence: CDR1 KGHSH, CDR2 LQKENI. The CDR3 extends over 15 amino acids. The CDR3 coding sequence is TGTGCCAGCTCACCAAAGAGACTACATTCCTACGAGCAGTACTTC. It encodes CASSPKRLHSYEQYF.

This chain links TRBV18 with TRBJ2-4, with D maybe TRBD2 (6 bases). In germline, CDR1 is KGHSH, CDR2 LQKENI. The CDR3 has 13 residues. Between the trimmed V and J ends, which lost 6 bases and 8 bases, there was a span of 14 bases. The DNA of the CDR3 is TGTGCCAGCTCCCCCATTGGAGGGGACATTCAGTACTTC. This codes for CASSPIGGDIQYF.

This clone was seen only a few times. As DNA, the CDR3 is TGTGCTAGTGGTTTGGTAACGGGGAACGAGCAGTACTTC. Translating gives CASGLVTGNEQYF. V is TRBV12-5 and J is TRBJ2-7, with D possibly being TRBD2 (5 bases). This CDR3 has 13 residues. The V gene lost 0 bases and the J gene lost 5 bases, with 8 bases spanning the gap. Looked up from germline, CDR1 is LGHNT and CDR2 is FRNRAP.

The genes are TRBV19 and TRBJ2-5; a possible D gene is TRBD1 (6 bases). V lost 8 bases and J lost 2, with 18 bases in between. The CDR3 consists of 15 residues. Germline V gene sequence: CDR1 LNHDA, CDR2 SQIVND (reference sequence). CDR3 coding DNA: TGTGCCAGTCGGGGACAAGGGTCGAGGCAAGAGACCCAGTACTTC. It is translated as CASRGQGSRQETQYF.

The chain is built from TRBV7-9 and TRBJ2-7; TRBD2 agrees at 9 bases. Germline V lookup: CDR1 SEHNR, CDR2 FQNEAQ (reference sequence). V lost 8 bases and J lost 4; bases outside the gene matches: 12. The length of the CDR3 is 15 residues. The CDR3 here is CASEGGSSGSYEQYF. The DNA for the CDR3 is TGTGCCAGCGAAGGGGGAAGTAGCGGGAGTTACGAGCAGTACTTC. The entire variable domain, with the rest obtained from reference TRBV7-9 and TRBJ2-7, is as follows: DTGVSQNPRHKITKRGQNVTFRCDPISEHNRLYWYRQTLGQGPEFLTYFQNEAQLEKSRLLSDRFSAERPKGSFSTLEIQRTEQGDSAMYLCASEGGSSGSYEQYFGPGTRLTVT.

CDR3 amino acids: CASSYSSQGGNTIYF. Written as DNA, the CDR3 is TGTGCCAGCAGTTACTCGTCTCAGGGGGGAAACACCATATATTTT. The chain has TRBV6-5 and TRBJ1-3; TRBD1 is a possible D gene (6 bases). The CDR3 loop spans 15 amino acids. The ends were cut back, 0 bases at V and 4 bases at J, with 10 bases in the middle. Germline V lookup: CDR1 MNHEY, CDR2 SVGAGI.

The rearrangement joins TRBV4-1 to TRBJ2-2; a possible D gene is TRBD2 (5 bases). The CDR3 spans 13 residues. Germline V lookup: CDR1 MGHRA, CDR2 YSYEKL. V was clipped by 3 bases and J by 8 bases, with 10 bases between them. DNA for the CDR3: TGCGCCAGCAGCCAGAGGGTCGAGGGGGAGCTGTTTTTT. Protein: CASSQRVEGELFF.

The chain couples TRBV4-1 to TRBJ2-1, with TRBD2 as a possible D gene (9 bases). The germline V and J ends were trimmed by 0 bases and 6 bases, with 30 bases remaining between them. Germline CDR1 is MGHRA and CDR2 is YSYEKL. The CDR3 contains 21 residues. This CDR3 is CASSQDQVGRGLSSGSNEQFF. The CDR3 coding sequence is TGCGCCAGCAGCCAAGATCAGGTGGGCAGGGGGCTGAGTAGCGGGAGCAATGAGCAGTTCTTC.